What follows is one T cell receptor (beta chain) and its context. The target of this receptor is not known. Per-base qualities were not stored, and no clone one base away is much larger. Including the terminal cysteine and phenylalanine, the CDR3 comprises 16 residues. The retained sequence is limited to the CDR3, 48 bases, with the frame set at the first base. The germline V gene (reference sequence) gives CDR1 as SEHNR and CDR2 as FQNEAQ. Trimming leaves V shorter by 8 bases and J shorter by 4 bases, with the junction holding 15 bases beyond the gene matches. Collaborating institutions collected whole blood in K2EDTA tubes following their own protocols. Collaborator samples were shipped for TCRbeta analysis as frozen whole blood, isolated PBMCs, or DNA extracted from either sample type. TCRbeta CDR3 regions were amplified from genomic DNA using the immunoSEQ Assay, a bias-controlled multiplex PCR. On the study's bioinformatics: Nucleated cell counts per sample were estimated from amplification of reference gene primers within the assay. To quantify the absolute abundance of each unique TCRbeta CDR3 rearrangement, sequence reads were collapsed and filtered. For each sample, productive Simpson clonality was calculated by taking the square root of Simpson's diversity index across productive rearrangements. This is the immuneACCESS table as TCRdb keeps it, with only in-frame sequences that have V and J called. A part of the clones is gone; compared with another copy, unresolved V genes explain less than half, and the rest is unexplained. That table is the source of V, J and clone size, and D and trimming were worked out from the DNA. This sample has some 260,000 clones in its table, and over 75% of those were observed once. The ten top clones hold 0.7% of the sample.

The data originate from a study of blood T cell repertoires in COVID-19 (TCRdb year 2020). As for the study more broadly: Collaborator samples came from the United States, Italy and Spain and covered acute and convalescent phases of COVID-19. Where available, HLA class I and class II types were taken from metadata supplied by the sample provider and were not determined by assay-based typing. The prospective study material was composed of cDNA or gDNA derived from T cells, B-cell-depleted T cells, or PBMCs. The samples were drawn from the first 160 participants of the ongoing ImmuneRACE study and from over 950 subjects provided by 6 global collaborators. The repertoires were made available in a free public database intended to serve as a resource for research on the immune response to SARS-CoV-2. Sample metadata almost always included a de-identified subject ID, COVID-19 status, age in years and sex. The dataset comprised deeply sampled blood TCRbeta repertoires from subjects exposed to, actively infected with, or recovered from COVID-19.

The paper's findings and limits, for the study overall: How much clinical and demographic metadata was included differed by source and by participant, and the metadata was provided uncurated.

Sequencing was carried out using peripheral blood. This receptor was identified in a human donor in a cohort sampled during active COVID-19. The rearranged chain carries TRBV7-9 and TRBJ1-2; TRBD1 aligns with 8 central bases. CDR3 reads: CASVASRTGRIYGYTF. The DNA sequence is TGTGCCAGCGTGGCATCGCGGACAGGGCGTATCTATGGCTACACCTTC.